This entry is about one T cell receptor beta chain. What it binds is unknown. This sample was taken from a study of OX40 agonist ivuxolimab in advanced cancers. Study-level points and caveats: At 0.1 to 3.0 mg/kg and by week 6, clonal expansion occurred in CD4+ and CD8+ blood T cells.

The V gene lost 4 bases and the J gene lost 7 bases, with 17 bases spanning the gap. CDR1 is MNHEY, CDR2 SMNVEV, per germline (reference sequence). The CDR3 has 15 residues. Assay used: immunoSEQ multiplex PCR; TCRdb lists only in-frame clones, some missing. The sample holds tens of thousands of clones, roughly 85% seen once. The gene calls are TRBV27 and TRBJ2-4; possible D gene TRBD1, 6 bases. Specimen: CD4+ or CD8+ T cells sorted from blood, collected in a trial of the OX40 agonist ivuxolimab. The TCR sequence derives from an adult with an advanced solid tumor such as melanoma, head and neck, liver or kidney cancer. CDR3: CASSSRQGLKNIQYF. The CDR3 nucleotides are TGTGCCAGCAGTTCCCGTCAGGGGTTGAAGAACATTCAGTACTTC.